This T cell receptor beta chain was documented in a study of blood T cell repertoires in COVID-19. Germline values: CDR1 SNHLY, CDR2 FYNNEI. V was cut by 1 base and J by 7 bases, with 13 bases left in between. This CDR3 is 14 amino acids long. As handled by the study authors: For nucleated cells, counts were estimated from reference gene primer amplification. TCRdb keeps only in-frame clones here, not all; method: immunoSEQ multiplex PCR. D and trimming come from the DNA, and the V and J calls and clone size come from that table. The sample holds more than 120,000 clones, about 85% seen once. The receptor comes from a human donor with acute or convalescent COVID-19. The donor label of this sample is uncertain. The sequencing sample was made of peripheral blood. The chain is built from TRBV2 and TRBJ2-5; tentative D call: TRBD1 (5 bases). The CDR3 DNA is TGTGCCAGCAGTGAAGGGGCAGGGTATGTGACCCAGTACTTC. It is translated as CASSEGAGYVTQYF.